This T cell receptor (beta chain) was retrieved from a study of naive and memory T cell subsets. CDR1 is MNHNY and CDR2 is SVGAGI in the germline V gene (reference sequence). The CDR3 contains 17 residues. V lost 5 bases and J lost 0, with 17 bases in between. For blood and skin samples, reverse transcription used TCR alpha and beta constant primers. Amplification of ligated cDNA took four PCR rounds with SP2 and nested alpha and beta constant primers. MiXCR, applied by TCRdb to the 5' RACE reads, yields one record per CDR3 protein. Of 20,000 to 30,000 distinct CDR3 sequences listed, roughly a quarter were seen once; the top ten hold about 1.8%. RNA was extracted from approximately 2.6 ml of whole blood of healthy adults.

The clonotype originates from a female donor in good health. This chain joins TRBV6-6 and TRBJ2-1, with D possibly being TRBD2 (5 bases). In nucleotides, the CDR3 is TGTGCCAGCAGTAGGGTGGGAGCGACCAGCTCCTACAATGAGCAGTTCTTC. It encodes CASSRVGATSSYNEQFF.